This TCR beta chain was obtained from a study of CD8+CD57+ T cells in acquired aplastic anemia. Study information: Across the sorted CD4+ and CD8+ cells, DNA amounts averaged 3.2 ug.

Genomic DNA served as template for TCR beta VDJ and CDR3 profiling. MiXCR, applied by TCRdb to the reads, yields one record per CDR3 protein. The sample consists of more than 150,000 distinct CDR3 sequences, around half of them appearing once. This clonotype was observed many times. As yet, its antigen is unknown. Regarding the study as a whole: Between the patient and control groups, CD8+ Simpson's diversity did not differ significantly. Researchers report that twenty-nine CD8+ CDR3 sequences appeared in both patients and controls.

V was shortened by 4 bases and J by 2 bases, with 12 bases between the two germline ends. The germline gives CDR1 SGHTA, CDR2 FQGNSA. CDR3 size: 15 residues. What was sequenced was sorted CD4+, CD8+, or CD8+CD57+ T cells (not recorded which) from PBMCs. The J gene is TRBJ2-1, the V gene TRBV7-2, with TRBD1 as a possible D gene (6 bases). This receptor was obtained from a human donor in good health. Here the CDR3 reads CASSSRGSTYNEQFF. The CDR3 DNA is TGTGCCAGCAGCTCGAGGGGGAGTACCTACAATGAGCAGTTCTTC.